The rows below give T cell receptor beta chains drawn from one sample of a study of shared clonotypes between healthy human individuals. Sequenced by immunoSEQ multiplex PCR; TCRdb stores in-frame clones only, minus some. This sample has around 2.3 million clones, with almost 96% found just once. The specimen sequenced was naive CD4+ T cells sorted from blood. These TCRs come from a young man in good health. CDR3s include the opening cysteine and the closing phenylalanine or tryptophan.

J,V,length,CDR3
TRBJ1-6,TRBV7-2,14,CASTATGAGSPLHF
TRBJ1-1,TRBV7-9,15,CASSLRGASAPEAFF
TRBJ2-5,TRBV5-1,15,CASSLLWLAGETQYF
TRBJ1-1,TRBV19,13,CASRGRDWSEAFF
TRBJ2-3,TRBV29-1,11,CSVEPAGMQYF
TRBJ2-2,TRBV6-5,12,CASRKNTGERFF
TRBJ2-5,TRBV4-1,14,CASSRTAPVETQYF
TRBJ2-3,TRBV6-1,15,CASIQRGQGTDTQYF
TRBJ2-5,TRBV5-4,13,CASSSTGMETQYF
TRBJ1-4,TRBV6-5,15,CASRGTGGAYEKLFF
TRBJ1-3,TRBV30,14,CAWSVGGSGNTIYF
TRBJ1-6,TRBV6-5,14,CASTLRGGRSPLHF
TRBJ1-5,TRBV28,14,CASRTDRINQPQHF
TRBJ2-3,TRBV30,11,CAWTSTDTQYF
TRBJ2-2,TRBV5-1,15,CASSLGGQYTGELFF
TRBJ2-2,TRBV13,19,CASSLPGLGGSLDTGELFF
TRBJ2-1,TRBV18,15,CASTSFDGSYNEQFF
TRBJ1-5,TRBV6-6,13,CASSYDFTQPQHF
TRBJ2-7,TRBV6-5,10,CASGTYEQYF
TRBJ2-5,TRBV5-1,13,CASSLVGSETQYF
TRBJ2-3,TRBV18,14,CASSPGFTTDTQYF
TRBJ2-5,TRBV18,14,CASSQDLYEETQYF
TRBJ1-1,TRBV18,13,CASSPTPGTEAFF
TRBJ2-7,TRBV13,13,CASSLGGEYEQYF
TRBJ1-2,TRBV9,11,CASSQGHGYTF
TRBJ2-2,TRBV18,15,CASSPPLESKRRLFF
TRBJ2-6,TRBV30,14,CAAGQNSGANVLTF
TRBJ1-3,TRBV5-4,16,CASSSQGQVSGNTIYF
TRBJ2-2,TRBV4-3,14,CASSRTIDTGELFF
TRBJ2-7,TRBV15,14,CATSRGEVGYEQYF
TRBJ1-1,TRBV6-5,13,CASSRTGGTEAFF
TRBJ2-5,TRBV4-1,15,CASSLSGTGSGTQYF
TRBJ2-3,TRBV9,14,CASSVGSFTDTQYF
TRBJ2-1,TRBV5-6,16,CASRSYPGQGANEQFF
TRBJ1-1,TRBV7-9,13,CASSQTGNTEAFF
TRBJ2-7,TRBV5-4,14,CASSETPSVGRQYF
TRBJ2-7,TRBV11-3,14,CASSIVREANEQYF
TRBJ1-2,TRBV6-1,13,CASTPRINYGYTF
TRBJ2-7,TRBV27,16,CASTHSGLAGPYEQYF
TRBJ1-1,TRBV11-3,15,CASSLDMFPGPEAFF
TRBJ1-4,TRBV30,12,CAWALRGEKLFF
TRBJ1-2,TRBV11-2,15,CASSLTGQGNYGYTF